A selection of T cell receptor beta chains follows, all from one sample in a study of T cell responses to AZD1222 COVID-19 vaccine. Generated by immunoSEQ multiplex PCR, the TCRdb table keeps only in-frame clones and is missing some. This sample yields over 150,000 clones, of which roughly 91% are seen a single time; under 1.1% belongs to the top ten. Sample: peripheral blood, taken 28 days after the second dose of the MenACWY control vaccine. These receptors all stem from an adult who received the MenACWY meningococcal vaccine as a control. The CDR3 runs from the conserved cysteine through the conserved F or W. The order of the fields is V gene, J gene, clone size, D gene, CDR3 DNA, CDR3 protein. The D gene is left open where the match is weak. Clone size appears in some rows only: once, few, many, or a class for an expanded clone.

TRBV11-1	TRBJ2-3	NA	TRBD2	TGTGCCAGCAGCTTAGAGGGACTAGAGGTCTCAGATACGCAGTATTTT	CASSLEGLEVSDTQYF
TRBV11-2	TRBJ2-3	NA	NA	TGTGCCAGCAGCTACAATAGAGGGGTCACAGATACGCAGTATTTT	CASSYNRGVTDTQYF
TRBV7-6	TRBJ2-1	NA	NA	TGTGCCAGCAGCTTAGAAGTGGGGTTCTACAATGAGCAGTTCTTC	CASSLEVGFYNEQFF
TRBV5-1	TRBJ1-1	NA	NA	TGCGCCAGCAGCTCAGACTTGACGGCGAACACTGAAGCTTTCTTT	CASSSDLTANTEAFF
TRBV6-5	TRBJ1-2	NA	NA	TGTGCCAGCACGAAGGACAGTTTCTATGGCTACACCTTC	CASTKDSFYGYTF
TRBV6-6	TRBJ1-5	NA	TRBD1	TGTGCCAGCAGTTACTCTGCGGGACAGTGGGATCAGCCCCAGCATTTT	CASSYSAGQWDQPQHF
TRBV7-9	TRBJ1-1	NA	TRBD1	TGTGCCAGCAGCCTGGGGACAGGGGGCGTAGGGGCGATGAACACTGAAGCTTTCTTT	CASSLGTGGVGAMNTEAFF
TRBV28	TRBJ1-1	NA	NA	TGTGCCAGCAGCGTAGGGGTCCCCGCGGAAGCTTTCTTT	CASSVGVPAEAFF
TRBV5-4	TRBJ2-5	NA	NA	TGTGCCAGCAGCTTAGGTTGGGGGCGCGGGACCGAGACCCAGTACTTC	CASSLGWGRGTETQYF
TRBV5-5	TRBJ1-1	once	TRBD1	TGTGCCAGCAGCTTGTATAGCCCGGGACAGGGTATCACTGAAGCTTTCTTT	CASSLYSPGQGITEAFF
TRBV14	TRBJ1-2	NA	TRBD1	TGTGCCAGCAGAGAGACAGGGAAGGGATATGGCTACACCTTC	CASRETGKGYGYTF
TRBV19	TRBJ1-4	NA	TRBD1	TGTGCCAGTAGGGACAGGGTGACAACTAATGAAAAACTGTTTTTT	CASRDRVTTNEKLFF
TRBV7-8	TRBJ2-2	NA	NA	TGTGCCAGCAGACCGGACAGACCCACCGGGGAGCTGTTTTTT	CASRPDRPTGELFF
TRBV2	TRBJ1-4	NA	NA	TGTGCCAGCAGTGACCCATCAGCCCTGACCCGGCCGGACTCAACTAATGAAAAACTGTTTTTT	CASSDPSALTRPDSTNEKLFF
TRBV30	TRBJ1-2	NA	NA	TGTGCCTGGAGCGTCACGGGTCCGGGCGGCTACACCTTC	CAWSVTGPGGYTF
TRBV28	TRBJ2-5	NA	NA	TGTGCCAGCAGTTACAAGCTTTCAGGACAAGAGACCCAGTACTTC	CASSYKLSGQETQYF
TRBV11-2	TRBJ2-7	NA	NA	TGTGCCAGCAGCCCCGACAGTCTCTCCTACGAGCAGTACTTC	CASSPDSLSYEQYF
TRBV30	TRBJ2-7	NA	NA	TGTGCCTGGACGCGGGGAGGCGAGCAGTACTTC	CAWTRGGEQYF
TRBV19	TRBJ2-7	NA	NA	TGTGCCAGTAGCAGACGGGCGGGCTCCTACGAGCAGTACTTC	CASSRRAGSYEQYF
TRBV5-4	TRBJ2-7	NA	NA	TGTGCCAGCAGTCCGAGCTCCTACGAGCAGTACTTC	CASSPSSYEQYF
TRBV28	TRBJ1-2	once	NA	TGTGCCAGCTGCGCCGTCTTTCCTGGCTATGGCTACACCTTC	CASCAVFPGYGYTF
TRBV28	TRBJ1-1	NA	NA	TGTGCCAGCAAGGAGGGGGACACTGAAGCTTTCTTT	CASKEGDTEAFF
TRBV21-1	TRBJ1-4	NA	NA	TGTGCCAGCAGCAAAGGGGTAAAGGGAAGGGACAGAACTAATGAAAAACTGTTTTTT	CASSKGVKGRDRTNEKLFF
TRBV15	TRBJ1-3	NA	NA	TGTGCCACCAGCAGAGAGGGCTACTCTGGAAACACCATATATTTT	CATSREGYSGNTIYF
TRBV2	TRBJ2-4	NA	NA	TGTGCCAGCAGTGAGGACAGCCTAAACATTCAGTACTTC	CASSEDSLNIQYF
TRBV30	TRBJ1-3	NA	NA	TGTGCCTGGAGTTTGTACTCTGGAAACACCATATATTTT	CAWSLYSGNTIYF
TRBV7-2	TRBJ1-2	NA	NA	TGTGCCAGCAGCTTAGCGCAGGGGTATGGCTACACCTTC	CASSLAQGYGYTF
TRBV6-6	TRBJ2-5	NA	TRBD1	TGTGCCAGCAGGGAAACAGGGGGCCGGGAGACCCAGTACTTC	CASRETGGRETQYF
TRBV9	TRBJ2-3	NA	TRBD2	TGTGCCAGCAGCGTAGCGGGGGGGCGGGATACGCAGTATTTT	CASSVAGGRDTQYF
TRBV6-6	TRBJ2-3	few	NA	TGTGCCAGCAGTTACATGGGAGGGGGGCAACCAGATACGCAGTATTTT	CASSYMGGGQPDTQYF
TRBV5-4	TRBJ2-3	NA	NA	TGTGCCAGCAGCTCCGTAAGGGGGGGCCGTGGAGATACGCAGTATTTT	CASSSVRGGRGDTQYF
TRBV6-5	TRBJ1-1	NA	NA	TGTGCCAGCAGCCGAGACCGTGATCTGTACACTGAAGCTTTCTTT	CASSRDRDLYTEAFF
TRBV28	TRBJ1-2	NA	TRBD1	TGTGCCAGCAGTCTTGAGGGGGCTGACTATGGCTACACCTTC	CASSLEGADYGYTF
TRBV6-5	TRBJ1-4	NA	NA	TGTGCCAGCAGTTACCGAGGGGCAACTAATGAAAAACTGTTTTTT	CASSYRGATNEKLFF
TRBV6-1	TRBJ1-2	NA	NA	TGTGCCAGCAGTGAGTCGGTCCCCTATGGCTACACCTTC	CASSESVPYGYTF